This is a list of T cell receptor beta chains from one sample in a study of technical replicates of blood from several donors. Libraries were prepared by immunoSEQ multiplex PCR; TCRdb keeps only in-frame clonotypes and omits some of them. The repertoire holds approximately 68,000 clones, with less than 98% as singletons. Material: T cells isolated from PBMCs. The receptors originated from a human donor in good health. Both conserved end residues are part of each CDR3. D genes are given only for firm matches. Clone size is not always given. Where it is, it says once, few, many or a class for expanded clones.

size	D	V	J	DNA	CDR3
NA	NA	TRBV18	TRBJ1-4	TGTGCCAGCTCACAGGGGATTAATGAAAAACTGTTTTTT	CASSQGINEKLFF
once	TRBD1	TRBV11-3	TRBJ2-2	TGTGCCAGCAGCTTTGGGACAGGCGTGCCCGGGGAGCTGTTTTTT	CASSFGTGVPGELFF
NA	NA	TRBV7-9	TRBJ1-2	TGTGCCAGCAGCTTAAGCGAGGTCTTCTATGGCTACACCTTC	CASSLSEVFYGYTF
NA	NA	TRBV6-6	TRBJ2-3	TGTGCCAGCAGCCGGGGCGCCGTACAGGGTTCAGATACGCAGTATTTT	CASSRGAVQGSDTQYF
NA	TRBD1	TRBV28	TRBJ1-2	TGTGCCAGCAGCCCAGTTACAGGGGGCGCCCATATGACCTATGGCTACACCTTC	CASSPVTGGAHMTYGYTF
NA	TRBD1	TRBV7-9	TRBJ1-4	TGTGCCAGCAGCCCCGGGACAGGTACTAATGAAAAACTGTTTTTT	CASSPGTGTNEKLFF
NA	TRBD2	TRBV30	TRBJ2-7	TGTGCCTGGAGTAGGACGGGAGGGCCCTACGAGCAGTACTTC	CAWSRTGGPYEQYF
NA	TRBD2	TRBV28	TRBJ2-7	TGTGCCAGCGCCATAGCGGGAACTTACGAGCAGTACTTC	CASAIAGTYEQYF
NA	NA	TRBV15	TRBJ1-5	TGTGCCACCGAGATTGACAGGTCAAATCAGCCCCAGCATTTT	CATEIDRSNQPQHF
NA	TRBD2	TRBV28	TRBJ2-2	TGTGCCAGCAGGCTAGCGGGAAATAGTCCCGGGGAGCTGTTTTTT	CASRLAGNSPGELFF
NA	TRBD1	TRBV19	TRBJ2-7	TGTGCCAGTACTCCGCCCGGGACAGAGACCTACGAGCAGTACTTC	CASTPPGTETYEQYF
NA	NA	TRBV6-1	TRBJ1-2	TGTGCCAGCAGTGAAGCGGCAGGTATGCCCTATGGCTACACCTTC	CASSEAAGMPYGYTF
NA	NA	TRBV28	TRBJ1-5	TGTGCCAGCAGCCGAGCGGGTCAGCCCCAGCATTTT	CASSRAGQPQHF
once	NA	TRBV6-5	TRBJ2-2	TGTGCCAGCAGTTGGCAGTCCACCGGGGAGCTGTTTTTT	CASSWQSTGELFF
NA	TRBD2	TRBV28	TRBJ2-7	TGTGCCAGCAGGCCAGGGACTAGCGGCTACTACGAGCAGTACTTC	CASRPGTSGYYEQYF
NA	NA	TRBV19	TRBJ2-7	TGTGCCAGTAGTACATCAAGGGGCCATCCTCACTTC	CASSTSRGHPHF
once	NA	TRBV4-1	TRBJ2-7	TGCGCCAGCAGCCAAGACAGTTCCTACGAGCAGTACTTC	CASSQDSSYEQYF
NA	TRBD1	TRBV5-4	TRBJ2-7	TGTGCCAGCAGCCCGCGACAGGGGAATAAGGAGCAGTACTTC	CASSPRQGNKEQYF
once	NA	TRBV10-2	TRBJ1-2	TGCGCCAGCAGTGAGATCCCAGGTTTTGACTATGGCTACACCTTC	CASSEIPGFDYGYTF
few	NA	TRBV19	TRBJ1-2	TGTGCCAGTAGTACCGTAGGAGGGGAAAACTATGGCTACACCTTC	CASSTVGGENYGYTF
NA	TRBD1	TRBV19	TRBJ2-2	TGTGCCAGTACAGGACAGGGGGCTACCGGGGAGCTGTTTTTT	CASTGQGATGELFF
NA	TRBD2	TRBV7-7	TRBJ2-2	TGTGCCAGCAGCCGCAGCGGGAGCACCACCGGGGAGCTGTTTTTT	CASSRSGSTTGELFF
NA	NA	TRBV7-9	TRBJ2-1	TGTGCCAGCAGCATAGCACAATACAATGAGCAGTTCTTC	CASSIAQYNEQFF
once	TRBD1	TRBV7-9	TRBJ1-2	TGTGCCAGCAGCCCCACAGGGGGCGCAAGGGGCTACACCTTC	CASSPTGGARGYTF
NA	TRBD2	TRBV4-1	TRBJ2-1	TGCGCCAGCAGCCAAGATTCGGGACTAGCGGGATCCTATGAGCAGTTCTTC	CASSQDSGLAGSYEQFF
NA	TRBD1	TRBV27	TRBJ2-5	TGTGCCAGCAGTTCGACAGGGCTTGGGACCCAGTACTTC	CASSSTGLGTQYF
NA	NA	TRBV7-7	TRBJ2-5	TGTGCTAGCAGCTTAGGACTTAGCCCACAAGAGACCCAGTACTTC	CASSLGLSPQETQYF
once	NA	TRBV6-5	TRBJ2-7	TGTGCCAGCAGAACCGGGGGAGGCTACGAGCAGTACTTC	CASRTGGGYEQYF
once	NA	TRBV29-1	TRBJ2-5	TGCAGCGTTTGCGGGGATGAAGTGACCCAGTACTTC	CSVCGDEVTQYF
NA	NA	TRBV4-1	TRBJ2-2	TGCGCCAGCAGCCTCCGCGACGGGGAGCTGTTTTTT	CASSLRDGELFF
once	NA	TRBV13	TRBJ2-5	TGTGCCAGCAGCGCCAACTTACAAGAGACCCAGTACTTC	CASSANLQETQYF
NA	TRBD2	TRBV7-2	TRBJ2-7	TGTGCCAGCGGCCTAGTGGGGAGCGGGAATGCCTACGAGCAGTACTTC	CASGLVGSGNAYEQYF
NA	TRBD1	TRBV7-2	TRBJ1-2	TGTGCCAGCAGCCAGAGACAGGGCTACTATGGCTACACCTTC	CASSQRQGYYGYTF
NA	NA	TRBV6-5	TRBJ1-3	TGTGCCAGCAGTTATAGCTCTGGAAACACCATATATTTT	CASSYSSGNTIYF
NA	TRBD2	TRBV5-1	TRBJ2-1	TGCGCCAGCCAACTAGCGGGTCAGAACAATGAGCAGTTCTTC	CASQLAGQNNEQFF
NA	TRBD2	TRBV7-8	TRBJ2-2	TGTGCCAGCAGCCTAACACTAGCGGACACCGGGGAGCTGTTTTTT	CASSLTLADTGELFF
NA	NA	TRBV7-2	TRBJ2-3	TGTGCCAGCACCCCCCTAGCGTCCTTCATAGGGGCAGATACGCAGTATTTT	CASTPLASFIGADTQYF
NA	TRBD2	TRBV13	TRBJ2-7	TGTGCCAGCAGCTTCGCGGGAGCCTACGAGCAGTACTTC	CASSFAGAYEQYF
NA	TRBD1	TRBV4-3	TRBJ2-7	TGCGCCAGCAGCCTCGGGACAGGGGACCCCGAGCAGTACTTC	CASSLGTGDPEQYF
NA	TRBD2	TRBV5-6	TRBJ2-7	TGTGCCAGCAGCCCGAGCCAACTAGCGGTCGCTTACGAGCAGTACTTC	CASSPSQLAVAYEQYF
NA	NA	TRBV7-2	TRBJ1-4	TGTGCCAGCAGCCCTGGGACGGGAGGTAATGAAAAACTGTTTTTT	CASSPGTGGNEKLFF
NA	NA	TRBV10-1	TRBJ2-7	TGCGCCAGCAGTGCGATCCAGGGGTCTAGGTACGAGCAGTACTTC	CASSAIQGSRYEQYF
NA	NA	TRBV5-1	TRBJ1-5	TGCGCCAGCAGCAAAGACGGGATCAATCAGCCCCAGCATTTT	CASSKDGINQPQHF
NA	NA	TRBV7-9	TRBJ1-2	TGTGCCAGCATCCCTATTATGGGAGAGGGCTACACCTTC	CASIPIMGEGYTF
NA	NA	TRBV5-6	TRBJ1-5	TGTGCCAGCAGCTTGCAGGGTGGACAGCCCCAGCATTTT	CASSLQGGQPQHF
NA	NA	TRBV6-5	TRBJ1-1	TGTGCCAGCAGTTACGGGGGGGAGTACACTGAAGCTTTCTTT	CASSYGGEYTEAFF
NA	TRBD2	TRBV11-3	TRBJ2-1	TGTGCCAGCAGCCTAGGGAGGGCTAACAATGAGCAGTTCTTC	CASSLGRANNEQFF
NA	TRBD2	TRBV27	TRBJ2-2	TGTGCCAGCAGTCCTGGACTAGCGGGAGCTGGGGAGCTGTTTTTT	CASSPGLAGAGELFF
NA	NA	TRBV27	TRBJ2-3	TGTGCCAGCAGTTCTATGACTAGGCCAGATACGCAGTATTTT	CASSSMTRPDTQYF
NA	NA	TRBV6-1	TRBJ1-1	TGTGCCAGCAGTTTCTGGACAGTCCTTGAAGCTTTCTTT	CASSFWTVLEAFF
NA	TRBD2	TRBV6-5	TRBJ2-1	TGTGCCAGCAGTTTCGGACTAGCGTTTTCCTACAATGAGCAGTTCTTC	CASSFGLAFSYNEQFF
NA	TRBD2	TRBV9	TRBJ2-1	TGTGCCAGCAGCGCGGAAGCGGGAGGGCCGGTGCGGGAGCAGTTCTTC	CASSAEAGGPVREQFF
NA	NA	TRBV6-5	TRBJ1-1	TGTGCCAGCAGTTACGGGGGCTTGACTGAAGCTTTCTTT	CASSYGGLTEAFF
NA	TRBD2	TRBV10-1	TRBJ2-7	TGCGCCAGCCTTCTAGGGACTAGCGTGTTCTACGAGCAGTACTTC	CASLLGTSVFYEQYF
NA	NA	TRBV23-1	TRBJ1-1	TGCGCCAGCAGTCCTCCCAACATGAACACTGAAGCTTTCTTT	CASSPPNMNTEAFF